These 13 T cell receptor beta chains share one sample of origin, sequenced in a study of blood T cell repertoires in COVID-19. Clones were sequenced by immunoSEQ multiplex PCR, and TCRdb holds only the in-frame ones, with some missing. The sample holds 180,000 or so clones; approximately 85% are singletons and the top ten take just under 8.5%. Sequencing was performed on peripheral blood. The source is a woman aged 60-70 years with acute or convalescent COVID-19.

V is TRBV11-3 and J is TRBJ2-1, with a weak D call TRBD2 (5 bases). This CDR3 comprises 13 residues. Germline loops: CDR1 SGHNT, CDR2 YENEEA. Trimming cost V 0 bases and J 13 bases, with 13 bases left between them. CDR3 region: CASSLDASLAQFF. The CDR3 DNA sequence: TGTGCCAGCAGCTTAGACGCCAGTCTAGCTCAGTTCTTC.

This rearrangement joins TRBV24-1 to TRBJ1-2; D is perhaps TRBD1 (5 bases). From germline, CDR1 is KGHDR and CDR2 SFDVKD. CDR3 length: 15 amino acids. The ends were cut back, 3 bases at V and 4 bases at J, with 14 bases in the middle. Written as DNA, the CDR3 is TGTGCCACCAGTGATCAGACAGCGTCGGGCTATGGCTACACCTTC. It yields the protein CATSDQTASGYGYTF.

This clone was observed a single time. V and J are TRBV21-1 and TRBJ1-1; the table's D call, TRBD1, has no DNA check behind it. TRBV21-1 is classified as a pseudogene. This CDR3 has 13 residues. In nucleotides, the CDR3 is TGTGCCAGCAGCACCCCAGGACAGGGGGCGGCTTTCTTT. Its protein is CASSTPGQGAAFF.

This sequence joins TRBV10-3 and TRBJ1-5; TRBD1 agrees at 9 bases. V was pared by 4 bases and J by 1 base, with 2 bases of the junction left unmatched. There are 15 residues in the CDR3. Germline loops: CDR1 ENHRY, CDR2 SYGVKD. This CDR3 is CAISGTGASNQPQHF. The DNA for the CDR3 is TGTGCCATCAGTGGGACAGGGGCAAGCAATCAGCCCCAGCATTTT.

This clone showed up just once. In DNA form, the CDR3 reads TGTGCCAGCAGTTTAAACAGGGGTCGGAATTCACCCCTCCACTTT. This translates into CASSLNRGRNSPLHF. The chain is built from TRBV28 and TRBJ1-6; 7 bases match TRBD1. The CDR3 runs 15 residues. The germline gives CDR1 MDHEN, CDR2 SYDVKM. V dropped 2 bases and J dropped 7; count of bases not matched to a gene: 5.

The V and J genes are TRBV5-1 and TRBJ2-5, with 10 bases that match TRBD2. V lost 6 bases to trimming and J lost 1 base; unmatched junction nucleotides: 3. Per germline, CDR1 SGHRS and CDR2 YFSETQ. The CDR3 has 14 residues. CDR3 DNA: TGCGCCAGCACCCTAGCGGGGGTCCAAGAGACCCAGTACTTC. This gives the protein CASTLAGVQETQYF.

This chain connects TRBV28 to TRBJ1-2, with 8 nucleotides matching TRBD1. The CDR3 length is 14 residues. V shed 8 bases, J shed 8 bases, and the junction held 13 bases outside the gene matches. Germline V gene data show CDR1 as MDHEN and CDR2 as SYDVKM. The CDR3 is CASLAGGPNWGYTF. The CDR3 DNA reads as TGTGCCAGCTTGGCAGGGGGCCCCAACTGGGGCTACACCTTC.

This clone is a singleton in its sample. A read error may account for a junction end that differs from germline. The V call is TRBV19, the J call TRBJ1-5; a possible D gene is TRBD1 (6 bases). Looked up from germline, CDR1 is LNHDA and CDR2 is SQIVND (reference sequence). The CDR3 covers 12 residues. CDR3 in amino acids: CASSGTRDTLFF. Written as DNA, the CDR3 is TGTGCCAGTAGTGGTACCCGGGACACCCTATTTTTT.

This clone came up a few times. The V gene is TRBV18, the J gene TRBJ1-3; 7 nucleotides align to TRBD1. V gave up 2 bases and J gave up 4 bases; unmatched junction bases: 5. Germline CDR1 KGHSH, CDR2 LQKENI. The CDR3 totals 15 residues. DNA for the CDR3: TGTGCCAGCTCACCAACAGGGGTGTCAGGAAACACCATATATTTT. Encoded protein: CASSPTGVSGNTIYF.

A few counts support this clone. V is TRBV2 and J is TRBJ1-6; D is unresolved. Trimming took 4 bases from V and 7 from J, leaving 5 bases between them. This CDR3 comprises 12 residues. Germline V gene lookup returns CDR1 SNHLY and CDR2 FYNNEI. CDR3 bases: TGTGCCAGCAGTGTCGGGAATTCACCCCTCCACTTT. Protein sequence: CASSVGNSPLHF.

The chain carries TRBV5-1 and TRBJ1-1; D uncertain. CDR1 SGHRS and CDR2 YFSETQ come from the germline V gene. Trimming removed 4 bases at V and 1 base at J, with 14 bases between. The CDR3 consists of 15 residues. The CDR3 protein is CASSPLNFGNTEAFF. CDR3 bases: TGCGCCAGCAGCCCCCTAAATTTTGGGAACACTGAAGCTTTCTTT.

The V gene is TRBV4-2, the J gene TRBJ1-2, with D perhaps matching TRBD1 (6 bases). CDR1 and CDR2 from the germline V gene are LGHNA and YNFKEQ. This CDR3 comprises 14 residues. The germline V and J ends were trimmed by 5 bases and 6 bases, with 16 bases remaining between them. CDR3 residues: CASSARPRGDGYTF. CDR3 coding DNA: TGTGCCAGCAGCGCCCGACCCAGGGGCGATGGCTACACCTTC.

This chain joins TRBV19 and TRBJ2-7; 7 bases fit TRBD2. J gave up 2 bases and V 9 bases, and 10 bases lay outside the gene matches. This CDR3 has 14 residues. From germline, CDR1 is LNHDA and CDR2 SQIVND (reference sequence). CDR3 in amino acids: CASSSGGPPYEQYF. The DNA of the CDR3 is TGTGCCAGCTCCTCGGGGGGACCGCCCTACGAGCAGTACTTC.